This T cell receptor beta chain was profiled in a study of control samples from healthy donors and cancer patients. Germline V gene data show CDR1 as MDHEN and CDR2 as SYDVKM. V dropped 3 bases and J dropped 4 bases, with 16 bases sitting between them. CDR3 length: 16 residues. Clones were sequenced by immunoSEQ multiplex PCR, and TCRdb holds only the in-frame ones, with some missing. The sample shows approximately 140,000 clones, around nine tenths of them seen only once. This sequence joins TRBV28 and TRBJ1-3; D perhaps matches TRBD1 (6 bases). Sequencing was performed on PBMCs. This clonotype was sampled from a man aged 45-60 years with head and neck cancer. The CDR3 DNA follows: TGTGCCAGCAGTTTCTTGGTGACAGGCTCCGGAAACACCATATATTTT. Its protein product is CASSFLVTGSGNTIYF.